What follows are 9 T cell receptor beta chains derived from one specimen sequenced in a study of PD-1 blockade in classical Hodgkin lymphoma. The table came from immunoSEQ multiplex PCR; TCRdb's copy has only in-frame clones and leaves some out. This sample has around 25,000 clones, with around 87% found just once. Regarding time point: cycle 4 day 1 (C4D1), after more than five weeks of nivolumab. After autologous stem cell transplantation all patients relapsed, and prior brentuximab vedotin exposure differed between cohorts. The material sequenced was peripheral blood mononuclear cells (PBMCs), taken before the fourth cycle of nivolumab. These receptors originate from a human donor with classical Hodgkin lymphoma.

V usage is TRBV30 and J usage is TRBJ2-3; D gene unclear. There are 13 residues in the CDR3. Looked up from germline, CDR1 is GTSNPN and CDR2 is SVGIG (reference sequence). V was clipped by 2 bases and J by 0 bases, with 6 bases between them. The CDR3, as DNA: TGTGCCTGGAGTTCTGCTAGCACAGATACGCAGTATTTT. Residues: CAWSSASTDTQYF.

This clone showed up just once. The chain couples TRBV30 to TRBJ2-5; 7 bases align to TRBD1. Germline values: CDR1 GTSNPN, CDR2 SVGIG (reference sequence). V shed 2 bases and J 6 bases; nucleotides not matched to a gene: 9. CDR3 length equals 14 residues. This CDR3 is CAWSRTGKGKTQYF. CDR3 coding DNA: TGTGCCTGGAGTCGGACAGGCAAAGGGAAGACCCAGTACTTC.

The chain has TRBV19 and TRBJ1-1, with D maybe TRBD1 (6 bases). V lost 4 bases, J lost 5 bases, and 11 bases lay in between. The CDR3 contains 13 residues. Germline lookup yields CDR1 LNHDA and CDR2 SQIVND (reference sequence). CDR3 loop: CASSTGAWTEAFF. The CDR3 region has the DNA TGTGCCAGTAGTACGGGGGCGTGGACTGAAGCTTTCTTT.

The genes are TRBV2 and TRBJ2-3; 10 bases are shared with TRBD2. Losses at the gene ends were 6 bases for V and 1 base for J; bases not matched to a gene: 10. Germline CDR1 is SNHLY and CDR2 is FYNNEI. This CDR3 contains 17 residues. CDR3 DNA: TGTGCCAGCAGGTTACCTAGCGGGAGTGGGGGCACAGATACGCAGTATTTT. Encoded protein: CASRLPSGSGGTDTQYF.

V gene TRBV19 combines with J gene TRBJ2-3, with D perhaps TRBD1 or TRBD2 (5 bases each). Germline CDR1 reads LNHDA; CDR2 reads SQIVND (reference sequence). Trimming took off 1 base at V and 2 bases at J, with 10 bases between the two ends. There are 15 residues in the CDR3. The CDR3 DNA is TGTGCCAGTAGTATAGCGAGGGGTTACACAGATACGCAGTATTTT. Translation gives CASSIARGYTDTQYF.

The chain recombines TRBV7-6 with TRBJ2-3; possibly TRBD1 or TRBD2 for D (5 bases each). With 0 bases removed from V and 2 bases from J, the gap between germline ends came to 15 bases. The CDR3 extends over 17 amino acids. The V gene's germline CDR1 is SGHVS and CDR2 FNYEAQ. The CDR3 protein is CASSLAITRGDTDTQYF. Here the CDR3 DNA reads TGTGCCAGCAGCTTAGCCATAACTAGAGGGGACACAGATACGCAGTATTTT.

The CDR3 protein is CASSGSGGRYEQFF. The CDR3 region has the DNA TGTGCCAGCAGCGGTAGCGGGGGGAGGTATGAGCAGTTCTTC. This chain connects TRBV9 to TRBJ2-1; the match to TRBD2 covers 10 bases. Germline trimming cut 3 bases from V and 8 bases from J; bases unmatched to any gene: 5. Germline CDR1 and CDR2: SGDLS and YYNGEE. The CDR3 spans 14 residues.

This chain uses TRBV10-3 with TRBJ2-7; TRBD2 aligns across 15 bases. Trimming at V came to 6 bases and at J to 0 bases, leaving 12 bases not matched to a gene. Germline CDR1 and CDR2: ENHRY and SYGVKD. This CDR3 region has 19 residues. As DNA, the CDR3 is TGTGCCATCAGGATACCGGGACTAGCGGGAGGAGGGAGCTCCTACGAGCAGTACTTC. Encoded protein: CAIRIPGLAGGGSSYEQYF.

The rearrangement joins TRBV10-2 to TRBJ2-7; D gene unclear. CDR3 size: 13 residues. Germline loops: CDR1 WSHSY, CDR2 SAAADI. Trimming stripped 4 bases from V and 3 bases from J, with 10 bases between. The CDR3 bases are TGCGCCAGCAGTGGTTACAGCCTCTACGAGCAGTACTTC. The encoded protein is CASSGYSLYEQYF.